This section outlines one T cell receptor (beta chain) sequence together with its context. This receptor's antigen is unknown. No quality values exist for individual bases; no much larger clone is one base distant. This entry is derived from a study of technical replicates of blood from a few donors (dated by TCRdb to 2017 to 2019). CDR1 LGHNA and CDR2 YSLEER are derived from the germline V gene. From cysteine to phenylalanine, the CDR3 is 17 amino acids long. Of the read, only the CDR3 DNA is kept; its 51 bases are in frame from base 1. Trimming accounts for 0 bases at V and 4 bases at J, while the number of junction bases matched to no gene is 9. The library was built by means of the immunoSEQ multiplex PCR assay. TCRdb re-hosts the immuneACCESS table, in-frame sequences only. Its copies lack some clones; in the studies checked, an unresolved V gene accounts for under half of them, and the cause for the rest is not known. The sample has approximately 51,000 clones on record, around 95% of them singletons. The ten largest clones capture roughly 4.3% of the sample.

The rearranged segments are TRBV4-3 and TRBJ1-1; 9 central bases correspond to TRBD1. Sequenced: PBMCs. This TCR came from a human donor in good health. Some clones in this sample may be carry-over from other donors' samples. The sequence in DNA is TGCGCCAGCAGCCAAGATCTAACAGGGGGCGCGGGCACTGAAGCTTTCTTT. It encodes CASSQDLTGGAGTEAFF.